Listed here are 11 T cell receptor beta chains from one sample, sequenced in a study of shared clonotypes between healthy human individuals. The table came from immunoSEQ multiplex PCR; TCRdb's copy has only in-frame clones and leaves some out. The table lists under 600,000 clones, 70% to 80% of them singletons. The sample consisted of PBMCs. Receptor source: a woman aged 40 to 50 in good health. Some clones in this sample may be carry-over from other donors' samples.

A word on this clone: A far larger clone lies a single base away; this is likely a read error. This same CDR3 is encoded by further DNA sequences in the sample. CDR3 DNA: TGTGCCTGGAGCGGGCTAGCGGGAGTGGATAGTGAGCAGTTCTTC. As protein: CAWSGLAGVDSEQFF. V and J are TRBV30 and TRBJ2-1; 10 positions agree with TRBD2. CDR3 length: 15 amino acids. Germline V gene sequence: CDR1 GTSNPN, CDR2 SVGIG (reference sequence). After removal of 3 bases from V and 9 bases from J, the junction contained 11 bases not matched to a gene.

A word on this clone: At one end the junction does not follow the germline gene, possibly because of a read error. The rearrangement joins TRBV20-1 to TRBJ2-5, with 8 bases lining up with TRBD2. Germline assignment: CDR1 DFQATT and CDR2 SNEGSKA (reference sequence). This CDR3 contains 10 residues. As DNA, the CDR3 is TGTCATGGCGGGGGGGAGACCCAGTACTTC. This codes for CHGGGETQYF.

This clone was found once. The CDR3 bases are TGTGCCAGCAGCTTAGTCCCTAGCGGATCTAGCACAGATACGCAGTATTTT. Translation: CASSLVPSGSSTDTQYF. The rearrangement joins TRBV7-9 to TRBJ2-3, with 7 nucleotides matching TRBD2. Germline assignment: CDR1 SEHNR and CDR2 FQNEAQ (reference sequence). The V segment lost 1 base and the J segment 0 bases; nucleotides outside the gene matches: 7. The CDR3 has 17 amino acids.

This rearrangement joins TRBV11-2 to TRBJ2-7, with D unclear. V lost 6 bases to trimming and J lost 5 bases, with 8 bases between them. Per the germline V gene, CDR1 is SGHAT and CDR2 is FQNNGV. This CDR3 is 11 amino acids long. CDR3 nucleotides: TGTGCCAGCAGTCGAACAAACGAGCAGTACTTC. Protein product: CASSRTNEQYF.

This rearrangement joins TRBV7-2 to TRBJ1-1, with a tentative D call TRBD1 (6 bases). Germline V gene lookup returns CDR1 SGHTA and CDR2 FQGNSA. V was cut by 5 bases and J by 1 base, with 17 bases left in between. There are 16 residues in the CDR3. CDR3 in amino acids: CASSPGRGRGNTEAFF. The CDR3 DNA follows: TGTGCCAGCAGCCCAGGGAGGGGGAGGGGGAACACTGAAGCTTTCTTT.

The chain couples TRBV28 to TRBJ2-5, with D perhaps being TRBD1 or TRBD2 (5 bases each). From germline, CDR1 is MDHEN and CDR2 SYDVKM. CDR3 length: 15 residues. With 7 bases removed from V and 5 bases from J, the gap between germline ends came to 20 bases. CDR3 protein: CASTLRDPAAETQYF. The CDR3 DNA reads TGTGCCAGCACTCTCCGGGACCCCGCCGCGGAGACCCAGTACTTC.

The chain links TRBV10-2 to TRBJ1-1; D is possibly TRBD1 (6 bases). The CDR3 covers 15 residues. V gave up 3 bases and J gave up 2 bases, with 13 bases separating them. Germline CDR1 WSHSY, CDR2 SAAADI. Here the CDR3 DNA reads TGCGCCAGCAGTGAAGAGGGGGTTCCCAACACTGAAGCTTTCTTT. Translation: CASSEEGVPNTEAFF.

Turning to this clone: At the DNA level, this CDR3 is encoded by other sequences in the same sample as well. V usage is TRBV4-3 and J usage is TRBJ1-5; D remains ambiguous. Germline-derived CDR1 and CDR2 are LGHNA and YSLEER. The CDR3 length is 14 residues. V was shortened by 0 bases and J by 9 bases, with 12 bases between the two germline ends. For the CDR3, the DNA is TGCGCCAGCAGCCAAGAGTTTGGAGGGCCGCCCCAGCATTTT. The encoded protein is CASSQEFGGPPQHF.

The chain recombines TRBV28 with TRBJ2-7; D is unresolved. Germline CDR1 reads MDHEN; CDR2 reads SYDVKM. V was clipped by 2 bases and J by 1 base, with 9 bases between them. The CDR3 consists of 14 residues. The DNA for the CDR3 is TGTGCCAGCAGTTTAGTCGGGTTTTCCTACGAGCAGTACTTC. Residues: CASSLVGFSYEQYF.

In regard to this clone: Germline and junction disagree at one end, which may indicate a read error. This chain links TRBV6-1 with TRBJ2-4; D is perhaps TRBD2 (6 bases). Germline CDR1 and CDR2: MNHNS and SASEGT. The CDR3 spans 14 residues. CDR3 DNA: TGTGCCAGCAGTGACAGGACTAACAAAAGCATTCAGTACTTC. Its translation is CASSDRTNKSIQYF.

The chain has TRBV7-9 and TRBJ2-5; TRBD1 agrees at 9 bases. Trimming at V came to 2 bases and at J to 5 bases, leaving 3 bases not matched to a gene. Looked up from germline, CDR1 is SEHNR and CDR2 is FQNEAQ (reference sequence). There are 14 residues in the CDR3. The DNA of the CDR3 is TGTGCCAGCAGCTTACCACAGGGGGCTGAGACCCAGTACTTC. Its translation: CASSLPQGAETQYF.